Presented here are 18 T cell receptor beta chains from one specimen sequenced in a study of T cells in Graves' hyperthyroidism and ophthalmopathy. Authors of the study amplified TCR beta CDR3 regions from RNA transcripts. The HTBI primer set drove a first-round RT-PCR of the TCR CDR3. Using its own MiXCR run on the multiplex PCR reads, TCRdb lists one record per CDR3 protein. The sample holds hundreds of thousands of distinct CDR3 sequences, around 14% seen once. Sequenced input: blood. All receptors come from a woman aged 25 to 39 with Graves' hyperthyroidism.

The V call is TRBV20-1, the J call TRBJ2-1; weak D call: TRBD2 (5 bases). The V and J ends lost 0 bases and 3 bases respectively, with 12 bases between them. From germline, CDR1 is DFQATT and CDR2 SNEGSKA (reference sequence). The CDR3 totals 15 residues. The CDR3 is CSARDPAVVYNEQFF. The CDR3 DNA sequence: TGCAGTGCTAGAGATCCAGCGGTCGTCTACAATGAGCAGTTCTTC.

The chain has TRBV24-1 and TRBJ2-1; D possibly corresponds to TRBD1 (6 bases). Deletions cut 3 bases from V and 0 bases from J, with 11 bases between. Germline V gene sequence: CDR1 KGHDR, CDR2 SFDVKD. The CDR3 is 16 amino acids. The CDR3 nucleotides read TGTGCCACCAGTGATAGGGGGAGTAGCTCCTACAATGAGCAGTTCTTC. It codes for CATSDRGSSSYNEQFF.

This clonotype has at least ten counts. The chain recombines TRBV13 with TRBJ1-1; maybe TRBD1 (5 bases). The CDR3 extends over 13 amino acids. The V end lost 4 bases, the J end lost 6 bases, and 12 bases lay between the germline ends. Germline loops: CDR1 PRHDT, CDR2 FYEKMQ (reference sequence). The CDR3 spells CASSYFGGAEAFF. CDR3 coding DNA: TGTGCCAGCAGCTACTTCGGGGGGGCTGAAGCTTTCTTT.

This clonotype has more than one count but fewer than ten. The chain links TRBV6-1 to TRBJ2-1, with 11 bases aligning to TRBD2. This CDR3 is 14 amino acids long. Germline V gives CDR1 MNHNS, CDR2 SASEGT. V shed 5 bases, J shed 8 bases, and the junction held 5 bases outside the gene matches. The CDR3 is CASSRLAGYDEQFF. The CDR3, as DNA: TGTGCCAGCAGTCGACTAGCGGGGTACGATGAGCAGTTCTTC.

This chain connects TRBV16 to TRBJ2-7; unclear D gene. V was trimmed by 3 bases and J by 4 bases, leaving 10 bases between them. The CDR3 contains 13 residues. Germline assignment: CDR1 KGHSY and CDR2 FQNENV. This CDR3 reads CASSQGYAYEQYF. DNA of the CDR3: TGTGCCAGCAGCCAGGGGTATGCGTACGAGCAGTACTTC.

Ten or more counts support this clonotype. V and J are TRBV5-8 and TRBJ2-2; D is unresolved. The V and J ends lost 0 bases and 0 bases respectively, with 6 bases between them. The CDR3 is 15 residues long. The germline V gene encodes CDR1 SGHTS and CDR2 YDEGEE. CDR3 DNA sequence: TGTGCCAGCAGCTTGGACGGCCCGAACACCGGGGAGCTGTTTTTT. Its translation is CASSLDGPNTGELFF. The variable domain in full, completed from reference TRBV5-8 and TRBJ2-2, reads EAGVTQSPTHLIKTRGQQATLRCSPISGHTSVYWYQQALGLGLQFLLWYDEGEERNRGNFPPRFSGRQFPNYSSELNVNALELEDSALYLCASSLDGPNTGELFFGEGSRLTVL.

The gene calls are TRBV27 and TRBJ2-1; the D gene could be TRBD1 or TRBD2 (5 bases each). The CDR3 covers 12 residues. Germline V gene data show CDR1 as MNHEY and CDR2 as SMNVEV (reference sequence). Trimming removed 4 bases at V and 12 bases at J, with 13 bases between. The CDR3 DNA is TGTGCCAGCAGTTCCCCCCGGGGCGGGCAGTTCTTC. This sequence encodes CASSSPRGGQFF.

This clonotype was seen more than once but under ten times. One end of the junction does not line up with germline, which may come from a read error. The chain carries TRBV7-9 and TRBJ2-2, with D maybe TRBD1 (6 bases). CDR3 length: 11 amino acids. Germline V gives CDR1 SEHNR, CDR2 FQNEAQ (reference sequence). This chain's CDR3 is CTGTNAGELFF. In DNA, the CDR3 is TGCACAGGGACCAACGCCGGGGAGCTGTTTTTT.

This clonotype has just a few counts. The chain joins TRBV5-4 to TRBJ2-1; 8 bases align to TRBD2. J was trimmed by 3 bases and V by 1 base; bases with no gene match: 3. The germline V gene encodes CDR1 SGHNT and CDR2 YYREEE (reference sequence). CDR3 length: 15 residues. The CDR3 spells CASSLSGRGYNEQFF. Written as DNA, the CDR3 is TGTGCCAGCAGCTTGAGCGGGAGAGGCTACAATGAGCAGTTCTTC. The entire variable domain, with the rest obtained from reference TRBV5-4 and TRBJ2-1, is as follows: ETGVTQSPTHLIKTRGQQVTLRCSSQSGHNTVSWYQQALGQGPQFIFQYYREEENGRGNFPPRFSGLQFPNYSSELNVNALELDDSALYLCASSLSGRGYNEQFFGPGTRLTVL.

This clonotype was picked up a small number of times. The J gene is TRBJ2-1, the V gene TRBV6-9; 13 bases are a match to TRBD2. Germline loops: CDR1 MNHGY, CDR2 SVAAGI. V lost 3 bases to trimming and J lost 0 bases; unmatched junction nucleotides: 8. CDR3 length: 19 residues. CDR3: CASSYMGLAGLHSYNEQFF. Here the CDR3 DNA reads TGTGCCAGCAGTTACATGGGACTAGCGGGACTGCACTCCTACAATGAGCAGTTCTTC.

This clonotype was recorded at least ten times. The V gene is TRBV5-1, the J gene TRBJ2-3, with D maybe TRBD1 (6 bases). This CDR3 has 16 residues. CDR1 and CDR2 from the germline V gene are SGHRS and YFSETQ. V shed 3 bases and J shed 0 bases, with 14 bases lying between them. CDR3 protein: CASSSGVGASTDTQYF. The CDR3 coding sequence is TGCGCCAGCAGCTCCGGGGTGGGGGCAAGCACAGATACGCAGTATTTT.

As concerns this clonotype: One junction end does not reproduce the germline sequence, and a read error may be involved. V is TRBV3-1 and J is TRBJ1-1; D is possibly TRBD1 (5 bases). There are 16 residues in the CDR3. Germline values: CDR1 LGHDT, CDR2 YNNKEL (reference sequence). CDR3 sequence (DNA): TGTGCCAGCAGACAAGAGAGGGGAAGGGTGAACACTGAAGCTTTCTTT. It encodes CASRQERGRVNTEAFF. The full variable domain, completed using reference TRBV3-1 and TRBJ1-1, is DTAVSQTPKYLVTQMGNDKSIKCEQNLGHDTMYWYKQDSKKFLKIMFSYNNKELIINETVPNRFSPKSPDKAHLNLHINSLELGDSAVYFCASRQERGRVNTEAFFGQGTRLTVV.

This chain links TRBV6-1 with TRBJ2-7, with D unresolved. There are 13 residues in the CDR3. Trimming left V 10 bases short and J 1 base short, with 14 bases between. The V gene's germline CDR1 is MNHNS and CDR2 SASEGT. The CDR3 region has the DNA TGTGCCACCAAGAAGAGAACTTCCTACGAGCAGTACTTC. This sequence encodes CATKKRTSYEQYF.

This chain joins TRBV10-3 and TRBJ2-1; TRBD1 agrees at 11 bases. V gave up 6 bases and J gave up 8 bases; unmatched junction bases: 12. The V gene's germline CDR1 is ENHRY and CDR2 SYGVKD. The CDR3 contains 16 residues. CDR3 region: CAISLHEGTGGDEQFF. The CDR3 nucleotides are TGTGCCATCAGCCTACACGAAGGGACAGGGGGGGATGAGCAGTTCTTC.

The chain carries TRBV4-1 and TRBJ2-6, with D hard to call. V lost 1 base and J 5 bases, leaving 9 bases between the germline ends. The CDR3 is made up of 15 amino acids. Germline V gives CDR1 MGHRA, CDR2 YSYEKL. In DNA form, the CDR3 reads TGCGCCAGCAGCCAAGGGTTCTCCTGGGCCAACGTCCTGACTTTC. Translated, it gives CASSQGFSWANVLTF.

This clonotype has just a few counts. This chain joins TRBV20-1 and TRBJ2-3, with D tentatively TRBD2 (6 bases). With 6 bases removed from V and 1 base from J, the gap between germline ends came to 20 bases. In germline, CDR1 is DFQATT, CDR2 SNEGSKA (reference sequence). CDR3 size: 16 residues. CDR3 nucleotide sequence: TGCAGTGCCCCACGCGCCGGGGGTCGGCGCACAGATACGCAGTATTTT. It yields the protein CSAPRAGGRRTDTQYF.

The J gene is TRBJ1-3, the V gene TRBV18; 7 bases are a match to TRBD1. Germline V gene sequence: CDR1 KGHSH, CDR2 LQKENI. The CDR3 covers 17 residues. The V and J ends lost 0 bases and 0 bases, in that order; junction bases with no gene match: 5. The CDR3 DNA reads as TGTGCCAGCTCACCACCGGGACAGATCTTCTCTGGAAACACCATATATTTT. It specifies CASSPPGQIFSGNTIYF.

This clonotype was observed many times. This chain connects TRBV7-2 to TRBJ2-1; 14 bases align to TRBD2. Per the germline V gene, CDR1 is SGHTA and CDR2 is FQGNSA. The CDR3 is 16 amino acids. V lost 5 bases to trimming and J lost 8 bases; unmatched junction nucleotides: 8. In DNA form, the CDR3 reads TGTGCCAGCAGCCCCGGGACTAGCGGGAGAAGGGATGAGCAGTTCTTC. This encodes CASSPGTSGRRDEQFF. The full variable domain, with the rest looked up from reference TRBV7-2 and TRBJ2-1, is GAGVSQSPSNKVTEKGKDVELRCDPISGHTALYWYRQSLGQGLEFLIYFQGNSAPDKSGLPSDRFSAERTGGSVSTLTIQRTQQEDSAVYLCASSPGTSGRRDEQFFGPGTRLTVL.